Shown below are 7 T cell receptor beta chains from a single sample sequenced in a study of CXCR3-negative and CXCR3-positive naive CD8 T cells. Points from the study as a whole: Relative to CXCR3-negative naive cells, CXCR3-positive naive cells had more hydrophobic TRB CDR3s.

Their specific antigens are unknown. The study made its TRB cDNA libraries by 5' RACE, adding UMI labels. Using the 5' RACE reads, TCRdb records one entry per CDR3 protein without DNA. The table lists over 70,000 distinct CDR3 sequences. Sequenced sample: naive CXCR3+ CD8+ T cells from blood. The subset is: CD45RO-CCR7+CD27+CD95- naive CD8+ T cells expressing CXCR3 (TNR3+). The source of these receptors is a human donor in good health. Some clones in this sample may be carry-over from other donors' samples.

V and J are TRBV20-1 and TRBJ2-7; TCRdb indicates TRBD2, and absent DNA this call remains unverified. Looked up from germline, CDR1 is DFQATT and CDR2 is SNEGSKA (reference sequence). CDR3 length equals 20 residues. The CDR3 here is CSARDLSGEKTSGSAYEQYF.

The chain joins TRBV28 to TRBJ1-1. Looked up from germline, CDR1 is MDHEN and CDR2 is SYDVKM. CDR3 length equals 14 residues. CDR3 residues: CASSLWELNTEAFF.

The V gene is TRBV13, the J gene TRBJ2-2. This CDR3 comprises 15 residues. Per the germline V gene, CDR1 is PRHDT and CDR2 is FYEKMQ (reference sequence). CDR3 protein: CASSSRLRGTGELFF.

The chain couples TRBV25-1 to TRBJ2-3; with no DNA, the TCRdb D assignment of TRBD2 cannot be verified. The V gene's germline CDR1 is MGHDK and CDR2 SYGVNS. The CDR3 consists of 16 residues. The CDR3 loop is CASTSDRIGLTDTQYF. The full variable domain, in which reference TRBV25-1 and TRBJ2-3 provide the parts outside the CDR3, is EADIYQTPRYLVIGTGKKITLECSQTMGHDKMYWYQQDPGMELHLIHYSYGVNSTEKGDLSSESTVSRIRTEHFPLTLESARPSHTSQYLCASTSDRIGLTDTQYFGPGTRLTVL.

This chain connects TRBV5-1 to TRBJ2-1; TCRdb proposes TRBD1, but this gene call is untestable without DNA. Germline V gene sequence: CDR1 SGHRS, CDR2 YFSETQ. The CDR3 runs to 15 residues. Here the CDR3 reads CASRLTGVGYNEQFF.

The chain has TRBV28 and TRBJ2-3; TCRdb returns TRBD1, unconfirmable since there is no DNA. The CDR3 sequence is 17 residues long. Germline CDR1 reads MDHEN; CDR2 reads SYDVKM. CDR3 residues: CASNSGGHLIRTDTQYF.

This rearrangement joins TRBV28 to TRBJ1-5; the TCRdb D gene call, TRBD1, has no DNA to confirm it. The CDR3 runs to 17 residues. Germline assignment: CDR1 MDHEN and CDR2 SYDVKM. The CDR3 here is CASSRGTGAYSNQPQHF.